These 15 T cell receptor beta chains share one sample of origin, sequenced in a study of B cell selection in AIRE deficiency. Conventional CD4 T cells were sorted as CD4+CD127+ cells. Measured with immunoSEQ multiplex PCR; TCRdb has only the in-frame clones, and not every one. The sample lists under 25,000 clones; around 97% were seen once. The material sequenced was conventional CD4+ T cells sorted from PBMCs. These receptors originate from a human donor with AIRE deficiency.

The CDR3 DNA reads TGTGCCAGTAGGGGCAGGGACTATGGCTACACCTTC. Protein: CASRGRDYGYTF. V and J are TRBV19 and TRBJ1-2, with a possible D match to TRBD1 (5 bases). CDR3 length: 12 residues. The germline V gene has CDR1 LNHDA and CDR2 SQIVND (reference sequence). V shed 6 bases and J shed 3 bases, with 8 bases lying between them.

The genes are TRBV5-4 and TRBJ1-2, with unresolved D. The germline V and J ends were trimmed by 0 bases and 4 bases, with 7 bases remaining between them. The CDR3 has 13 amino acids. Germline CDR1 is SGHNT and CDR2 is YYREEE (reference sequence). CDR3 sequence: CASSLAGSYGYTF. CDR3 DNA sequence: TGTGCCAGCAGCTTGGCCGGCAGCTATGGCTACACCTTC.

The J gene is TRBJ2-7, the V gene TRBV18; D gene ambiguous. CDR1 is KGHSH, CDR2 LQKENI, per germline. V dropped 3 bases and J dropped 2 bases, with 11 bases sitting between them. CDR3 size: 14 residues. CDR3 in DNA: TGTGCCAGCTCACCCCTCGACGGAGCCTACGAGCAGTACTTC. It is translated as CASSPLDGAYEQYF. The entire variable domain, with the rest obtained from reference TRBV18 and TRBJ2-7, is as follows: NAGVMQNPRHLVRRRGQEARLRCSPMKGHSHVYWYRQLPEEGLKFMVYLQKENIIDESGMPKERFSAEFPKEGPSILRIQQVVRGDSAAYFCASSPLDGAYEQYFGPGTRLTVT.

The chain carries TRBV18 and TRBJ1-1, with a possible D match to TRBD1 (6 bases). Germline lookup yields CDR1 KGHSH and CDR2 LQKENI. This CDR3 spans 17 amino acids. V was pared by 1 base and J by 5 bases, with 20 bases between. The CDR3 is CASSPLPGGGSGTEAFF. The DNA of the CDR3 is TGTGCCAGCTCACCACTTCCGGGAGGGGGATCGGGGACTGAAGCTTTCTTT.

The rearrangement joins TRBV19 to TRBJ1-2; D not resolved. The V gene lost 3 bases and the J gene lost 5 bases, with 16 bases spanning the gap. CDR1 LNHDA and CDR2 SQIVND come from the germline V gene (reference sequence). The CDR3 covers 15 residues. DNA of the CDR3: TGTGCCAGTAGTATCATTCCGGGGATCAGTTATGGCTACACCTTC. Translated, it gives CASSIIPGISYGYTF.

The genes are TRBV29-1 and TRBJ2-5, with D tentatively TRBD1 (5 bases). The length of the CDR3 is 12 residues. Looked up from germline, CDR1 is SQVTM and CDR2 is ANQGSEA. Trimming cost V 5 bases and J 3 bases, with 10 bases left between them. The CDR3 DNA follows: TGCAGCGTTTGGGGCACCGAAGAGACCCAGTACTTC. Protein: CSVWGTEETQYF.

The rearrangement joins TRBV11-3 to TRBJ2-7; unclear D gene. Trimming stripped 0 bases from V and 6 bases from J, with 6 bases between. CDR3 length: 12 amino acids. Germline V CDR1 and CDR2: SGHNT, YENEEA. The CDR3 spells CASSLEWAEQYF. CDR3 in DNA: TGTGCCAGCAGCTTAGAGTGGGCCGAGCAGTACTTC.

V is TRBV15 and J is TRBJ2-7, with a tentative D call TRBD2 (7 bases). Looked up from germline, CDR1 is LNHNV and CDR2 is YYDKDF (reference sequence). This CDR3 is 14 amino acids long. Trimming pared 6 bases from V and 8 bases from J, leaving 20 bases between. The DNA for the CDR3 is TGTGCCACCAGAGAGGAGGGGAGGGGGGGACAGCAGTACTTC. Translated: CATREEGRGGQQYF. Based on the CDR3 plus reference TRBV15 and TRBJ2-7, the full variable domain is DAMVIQNPRYQVTQFGKPVTLSCSQTLNHNVMYWYQQKSSQAPKLLFHYYDKDFNNEADTPDNFQSRRPNTSFCFLDIRSPGLGDTAMYLCATREEGRGGQQYFGPGTRLTVT.

This chain joins TRBV27 and TRBJ2-1; D not resolved. CDR3 length equals 14 residues. CDR1 is MNHEY and CDR2 is SMNVEV in the germline V gene (reference sequence). Trimming stripped 5 bases from V and 8 bases from J, with 16 bases between. The CDR3 DNA is TGTGCCAGCAGTCAAAAAACTATAGCCTATGAGCAGTTCTTC. Amino acids: CASSQKTIAYEQFF.

V gene TRBV7-1 combines with J gene TRBJ2-6; D possibly uses TRBD1 or TRBD2 (5 bases each). TRBV7-1 is flagged as an ORF with uncertain function. The CDR3 loop spans 17 amino acids. Trimming took off 5 bases at V and 5 bases at J, with 19 bases between the two ends. The CDR3 loop reads CASSNRGGQSRANVLTF. CDR3 nucleotide sequence: TGTGCCAGCAGCAACCGAGGAGGACAAAGTCGGGCCAACGTCCTGACTTTC.

V gene TRBV10-3 combines with J gene TRBJ2-7; TRBD2 matches at 7 bases. V lost 5 bases and J lost 5; bases outside the gene matches: 3. The CDR3 sequence is 12 residues long. Per the germline V gene, CDR1 is ENHRY and CDR2 is SYGVKD. CDR3 residues: CAISPGGHEQYF. The DNA of the CDR3 is TGTGCCATCAGTCCGGGGGGACACGAGCAGTACTTC.

The genes are TRBV18 and TRBJ2-1; possible D gene TRBD2, 6 bases. V lost 5 bases and J lost 2, with 13 bases in between. Germline CDR1 and CDR2: KGHSH and LQKENI. The CDR3 runs to 15 residues. The CDR3 DNA follows: TGTGCCAGCTCAACTGCCGGGGAGGCCTACAATGAGCAGTTCTTC. Its protein product is CASSTAGEAYNEQFF.

The rearrangement uses TRBV4-2 and TRBJ2-4; no clear D gene. V was cut by 2 bases and J by 6 bases, with 5 bases left in between. The CDR3 spans 12 residues. From germline, CDR1 is LGHNA and CDR2 YNFKEQ. The CDR3 DNA is TGTGCCAGCAGCCAAACGCTAAACATTCAGTACTTC. As protein: CASSQTLNIQYF.

This chain uses TRBV5-3 with TRBJ2-2, with TRBD1 matching over 7 bases. TRBV5-3 is reported as an ORF; its role is uncertain. The CDR3 spans 16 residues. With V trimmed by 4 bases and J by 1 base, 7 bases remained unmatched. For the CDR3, the DNA is TGTGCCAGAAGCAGGGCCGGGACAGAGAACACCGGGGAGCTGTTTTTT. Translation gives CARSRAGTENTGELFF.

The V and J genes are TRBV28 and TRBJ1-2; D is possibly TRBD1 (5 bases). Germline CDR1 is MDHEN and CDR2 is SYDVKM. The CDR3 loop spans 16 amino acids. V dropped 3 bases and J dropped 5 bases, with 19 bases sitting between them. This chain's CDR3 is CASSFPSSGGIYGYTF. In DNA, the CDR3 is TGTGCCAGCAGTTTCCCGTCTTCGGGGGGGATATATGGCTACACCTTC.